These 25 T cell receptor beta chains were sequenced from one sample in a study of shared clonotypes between healthy human individuals. Generated by immunoSEQ multiplex PCR, the TCRdb table keeps only in-frame clones and is missing some. This table holds around 2,000,000 clones, 95% found once. The specimen was naive CD4+ T cells sorted from blood. Subset indicated: CD45RA+ positively selected. The receptors derive from a young man in good health.

V gene TRBV6-1 combines with J gene TRBJ2-1, with D hard to call. Trimming shortened V by 4 bases and J by 13 bases, and 11 bases separated the two germline ends. Germline V CDR1 and CDR2: MNHNS, SASEGT. The CDR3 loop spans 11 amino acids. The CDR3 DNA reads as TGTGCCAGCAGTGCCGGCCAACTTCAGTTCTTC. Residues: CASSAGQLQFF.

V and J are TRBV5-1 and TRBJ2-1; TRBD2 matches 14 bases. The CDR3 runs to 15 residues. Germline lookup yields CDR1 SGHRS and CDR2 YFSETQ. After removal of 5 bases from V and 10 bases from J, the junction contained 8 bases not matched to a gene. CDR3 residues: CASRAPGTSGREQFF. Here the CDR3 DNA reads TGCGCCAGCAGGGCCCCCGGGACTAGCGGGAGAGAGCAGTTCTTC.

This clone was observed a few times. This CDR3 is also generated by other DNA sequences in the sample. The chain employs TRBV5-1 and TRBJ2-2, with unresolved D. The CDR3 length is 14 residues. V was shortened by 1 base and J by 1 base, with 5 bases between the two germline ends. Germline V gene data show CDR1 as SGHRS and CDR2 as YFSETQ. The chain's CDR3 is CASSLRLNTGELFF. The CDR3 bases are TGCGCCAGCAGCTTGAGACTGAACACCGGGGAGCTGTTTTTT.

The CDR3 loop reads CAWRLAGGSHEQFF. The CDR3 DNA sequence: TGTGCCTGGAGATTAGCGGGAGGATCTCACGAGCAGTTCTTC. V and J are TRBV30 and TRBJ2-1, with 10 bases that match TRBD2. V lost 3 bases and J lost 10; bases outside the gene matches: 9. Germline-derived CDR1 and CDR2 are GTSNPN and SVGIG (reference sequence). The CDR3 runs 14 residues.

This sequence joins TRBV27 and TRBJ2-7; 10 nucleotides line up with TRBD2. V gave up 7 bases and J gave up 0 bases; unmatched junction bases: 3. CDR1 and CDR2 from the germline V gene are MNHEY and SMNVEV (reference sequence). The CDR3 consists of 14 residues. The CDR3 DNA follows: TGTGCCAGCAAACTAGCGGGACCCTCCTACGAGCAGTACTTC. It translates to CASKLAGPSYEQYF.

About this clone itself: The same CDR3 arises from other DNA sequences in this sample as well. V usage is TRBV5-4 and J usage is TRBJ2-1, with D hard to call. Per germline, CDR1 SGHNT and CDR2 YYREEE (reference sequence). The length of the CDR3 is 12 residues. Trimming cost V 5 bases and J 3 bases, with 6 bases left between them. The CDR3 DNA follows: TGTGCCAGCAGTTCAGACTACAATGAGCAGTTCTTC. Translating it yields CASSSDYNEQFF.

The chain uses TRBV10-3 and TRBJ2-5; D call uncertain. The CDR3 contains 12 residues. From germline, CDR1 is ENHRY and CDR2 SYGVKD. V lost 4 bases and J 5 bases, leaving 8 bases between the germline ends. The chain's CDR3 is CAISASRETQYF. In nucleotides, the CDR3 is TGTGCCATCAGTGCTAGTCGGGAGACCCAGTACTTC.

The J gene is TRBJ1-3, the V gene TRBV18; 7 bases are a match to TRBD1. This CDR3 has 14 amino acids. Trimming removed 2 bases from V and 7 bases from J; junction bases left unmatched: 5. Germline V gives CDR1 KGHSH, CDR2 LQKENI. The DNA for the CDR3 is TGTGCCAGCTCACCAGACAGGGTATCCAACACCATATATTTT. Encoded protein: CASSPDRVSNTIYF.

This chain uses TRBV5-4 with TRBJ2-5; D is possibly TRBD1 or TRBD2 (8 bases each). The length of the CDR3 is 20 residues. Deletions cut 1 base from V and 2 bases from J, with 27 bases between. Germline V gene data show CDR1 as SGHNT and CDR2 as YYREEE (reference sequence). The CDR3 sequence is CASSLRARTGPPGGQETQYF. In DNA form, the CDR3 reads TGTGCCAGCAGCTTGAGGGCGAGGACAGGGCCTCCGGGGGGGCAAGAGACCCAGTACTTC.

The CDR3 sequence is CASRINFSGANVLTF. The DNA for the CDR3 is TGTGCCAGCAGAATAAACTTCTCTGGGGCCAACGTCCTGACTTTC. The chain is built from TRBV6-5 and TRBJ2-6; no reliable D call. CDR3 size: 15 residues. Germline lookup yields CDR1 MNHEY and CDR2 SVGAGI. Trimming pared 6 bases from V and 0 bases from J, leaving 9 bases between.

The V call is TRBV13, the J call TRBJ2-1; 13 bases match TRBD2. Trimming cost V 5 bases and J 4 bases; bases outside gene matches: 2. The CDR3 spans 15 residues. Germline V CDR1 and CDR2: PRHDT, FYEKMQ (reference sequence). The CDR3 nucleotides read TGTGCCAGCAGCCCGGGACTAGCGGGATACAATGAGCAGTTCTTC. Its translation: CASSPGLAGYNEQFF.

The V call is TRBV30, the J call TRBJ1-5; D is undetermined. The CDR3 spans 13 residues. The germline gives CDR1 GTSNPN, CDR2 SVGIG (reference sequence). The germline V and J ends were trimmed by 0 bases and 3 bases, with 6 bases remaining between them. The CDR3 reads CAWSVANNQPQHF. In DNA, the CDR3 is TGTGCCTGGAGTGTAGCGAACAATCAGCCCCAGCATTTT.

The V gene is TRBV30, the J gene TRBJ2-1; TRBD1 aligns across 7 bases. This CDR3 is 15 amino acids long. V shed 2 bases, J shed 0 bases, and the junction held 4 bases outside the gene matches. Germline V gene sequence: CDR1 GTSNPN, CDR2 SVGIG (reference sequence). DNA for the CDR3: TGTGCCTGGAGTTTGGGGACAGACTCCTACAATGAGCAGTTCTTC. Its protein product is CAWSLGTDSYNEQFF.

The chain is built from TRBV5-1 and TRBJ2-1; 9 bases map to TRBD2. Per the germline V gene, CDR1 is SGHRS and CDR2 is YFSETQ. V was clipped by 1 base and J by 7 bases; unmatched bases: 6. This CDR3 spans 15 amino acids. CDR3 bases: TGCGCCAGCAGCTTGACTAGCGGGTTGTCTAATGAGCAGTTCTTC. Amino acids: CASSLTSGLSNEQFF.

In this sample, this clone turned up once. V is TRBV10-3 and J is TRBJ2-5; D ambiguous. The V gene's germline CDR1 is ENHRY and CDR2 SYGVKD. V gave up 0 bases and J gave up 5 bases, with 13 bases separating them. The CDR3 totals 15 residues. In nucleotides, the CDR3 is TGTGCCATCAGTGAGTCGATGTTAGGGCAGGAGACCCAGTACTTC. It translates to CAISESMLGQETQYF.

The V and J genes are TRBV5-1 and TRBJ2-6; D uncertain. V lost 3 bases, J lost 0 bases, and 7 bases lay in between. Germline-derived CDR1 and CDR2 are SGHRS and YFSETQ. CDR3 length: 15 residues. CDR3 protein: CASSSTTSGANVLTF. Here the CDR3 DNA reads TGCGCCAGCAGCTCGACAACCTCTGGGGCCAACGTCCTGACTTTC.

The chain has TRBV5-1 and TRBJ2-3; possibly TRBD1 for D (5 bases). The CDR3 contains 15 residues. V lost 0 bases to trimming and J lost 2 bases, with 10 bases between them. Germline V lookup: CDR1 SGHRS, CDR2 YFSETQ. The CDR3 DNA follows: TGCGCCAGCAGCTTGGGCGGACATAACACAGATACGCAGTATTTT. Protein sequence: CASSLGGHNTDTQYF. Filled out from reference TRBV5-1 and TRBJ2-3, the complete variable domain reads KAGVTQTPRYLIKTRGQQVTLSCSPISGHRSVSWYQQTPGQGLQFLFEYFSETQRNKGNFPGRFSGRQFSNSRSEMNVSTLELGDSALYLCASSLGGHNTDTQYFGPGTRLTVL.

V gene TRBV11-2 combines with J gene TRBJ1-3, with D possibly matching TRBD1 (5 bases). The CDR3 has 18 residues. Between the trimmed V and J ends, which lost 3 bases and 2 bases, there was a span of 20 bases. CDR1 and CDR2 from the germline V gene are SGHAT and FQNNGV. The CDR3 nucleotides are TGTGCCAGCAGCTTTCGCGCCGCCCGGGGCCAAACTGGAAACACCATATATTTT. Translation gives CASSFRAARGQTGNTIYF. The whole variable domain, remainder taken from reference TRBV11-2 and TRBJ1-3, is EAGVAQSPRYKIIEKRQSVAFWCNPISGHATLYWYQQILGQGPKLLIQFQNNGVVDDSQLPKDRFSAERLKGVDSTLKIQPAKLEDSAVYLCASSFRAARGQTGNTIYFGEGSWLTVV.

On this clone itself: The sample carries other DNA sequences with the same CDR3. This chain joins TRBV6-5 and TRBJ1-4; the match to TRBD1 covers 8 bases. Germline loops: CDR1 MNHEY, CDR2 SVGAGI. This CDR3 is 14 amino acids long. J gave up 5 bases and V 6 bases, and 5 bases lay outside the gene matches. CDR3 sequence: CASSPRTGNEKLFF. The CDR3 DNA sequence: TGTGCCAGCAGCCCCAGGACAGGGAATGAAAAACTGTTTTTT.

The chain carries TRBV6-5 and TRBJ2-7; perhaps TRBD1 as D (5 bases). There are 13 residues in the CDR3. V gave up 6 bases and J gave up 9 bases, with 18 bases separating them. CDR1 MNHEY and CDR2 SVGAGI come from the germline V gene. Here the CDR3 reads CASRPGRQSGQYF. For the CDR3, the DNA is TGTGCCAGCAGGCCCGGAAGACAGTCAGGGCAGTACTTC.

The chain has TRBV2 and TRBJ2-1, with TRBD2 as a possible D gene (5 bases). The V and J ends lost 7 bases and 9 bases respectively, with 16 bases between them. This CDR3 has 13 residues. Germline V CDR1 and CDR2: SNHLY, FYNNEI. The CDR3 coding sequence is TGTGCCAGCACATACACTAGTCAAGGTGAGCAGTTCTTC. Translation: CASTYTSQGEQFF.

The chain joins TRBV19 to TRBJ2-7, with D perhaps matching TRBD1 (6 bases). Germline-derived CDR1 and CDR2 are LNHDA and SQIVND (reference sequence). There are 12 residues in the CDR3. Trimming removed 5 bases at V and 5 bases at J, with 10 bases between. CDR3 amino acids: CASSAQGNEQYF. DNA of the CDR3: TGTGCCAGTAGTGCACAGGGAAACGAGCAGTACTTC. The full variable domain, rest sourced from reference TRBV19 and TRBJ2-7, is DGGITQSPKYLFRKEGQNVTLSCEQNLNHDAMYWYRQDPGQGLRLIYYSQIVNDFQKGDIAEGYSVSREKKESFPLTVTSAQKNPTAFYLCASSAQGNEQYFGPGTRLTVT.

V gene TRBV25-1 combines with J gene TRBJ2-5; weak D call: TRBD1 (5 bases). This CDR3 is 14 amino acids long. Trimming cost V 4 bases and J 2 bases, with 11 bases left between them. Per germline, CDR1 MGHDK and CDR2 SYGVNS. Written as DNA, the CDR3 is TGTGCCAGCAGTGCCCAGGGTGGGCAAGAGACCCAGTACTTC. It specifies CASSAQGGQETQYF.

V and J are TRBV19 and TRBJ1-5; 8 bases line up with TRBD1. Germline values: CDR1 LNHDA, CDR2 SQIVND (reference sequence). The CDR3 contains 18 residues. V gave up 4 bases and J gave up 0 bases; unmatched junction bases: 11. The CDR3 loop reads CASSKGTGAVYSNQPQHF. CDR3 nucleotides: TGTGCCAGTAGTAAGGGGACAGGAGCTGTATATAGCAATCAGCCCCAGCATTTT.

Turning to this clone: Other DNA sequences in the same sample also yield this CDR3. The chain employs TRBV5-1 and TRBJ2-1; D perhaps matches TRBD2 (5 bases). The CDR3 is made up of 15 amino acids. Germline values: CDR1 SGHRS, CDR2 YFSETQ. Trimming left V 3 bases short and J 0 bases short, with 10 bases between. The CDR3 DNA is TGCGCCAGCAGCTCGAGCGGAAGCTCCTACAATGAGCAGTTCTTC. This sequence encodes CASSSSGSSYNEQFF.